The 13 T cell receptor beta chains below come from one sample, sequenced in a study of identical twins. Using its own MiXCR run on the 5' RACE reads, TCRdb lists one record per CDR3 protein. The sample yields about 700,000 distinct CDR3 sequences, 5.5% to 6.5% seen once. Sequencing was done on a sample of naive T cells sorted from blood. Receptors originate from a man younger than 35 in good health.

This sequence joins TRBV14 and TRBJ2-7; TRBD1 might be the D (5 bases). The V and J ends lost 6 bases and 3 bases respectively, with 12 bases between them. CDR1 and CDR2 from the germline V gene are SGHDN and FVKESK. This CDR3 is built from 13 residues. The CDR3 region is CASRHRQFYEQYF. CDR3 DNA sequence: TGTGCCAGCAGGCATCGACAGTTCTACGAGCAGTACTTC.

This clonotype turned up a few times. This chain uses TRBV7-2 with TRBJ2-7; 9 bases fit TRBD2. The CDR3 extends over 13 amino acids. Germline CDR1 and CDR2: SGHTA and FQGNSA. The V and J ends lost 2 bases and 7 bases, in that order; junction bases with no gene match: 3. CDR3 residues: CASSLLAGSEQYV. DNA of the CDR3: TGTGCCAGCAGCTTACTAGCGGGATCTGAGCAGTACGTC.

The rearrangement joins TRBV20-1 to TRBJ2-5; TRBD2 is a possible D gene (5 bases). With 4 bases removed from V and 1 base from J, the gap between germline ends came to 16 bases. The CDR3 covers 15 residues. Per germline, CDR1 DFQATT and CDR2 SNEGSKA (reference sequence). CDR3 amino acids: CSAKEAAKIQETQYF. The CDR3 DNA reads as TGCAGTGCTAAGGAGGCCGCGAAAATCCAAGAGACCCAGTACTTC.

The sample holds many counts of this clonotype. CDR3 bases: TGTGCCAGCAGCCACGGGGGGGGGCTAGCGGCAAACACCGGGGAGCTGTTTTTT. Protein: CASSHGGGLAANTGELFF. The gene calls are TRBV4-2 and TRBJ2-2; 8 bases line up with TRBD2. The germline CDR1 and CDR2 sequences are LGHNA and YNFKEQ. The junction had 11 bases not matched to a gene; V was cut back by 3 bases and J by 2 bases. This CDR3 has 18 amino acids.

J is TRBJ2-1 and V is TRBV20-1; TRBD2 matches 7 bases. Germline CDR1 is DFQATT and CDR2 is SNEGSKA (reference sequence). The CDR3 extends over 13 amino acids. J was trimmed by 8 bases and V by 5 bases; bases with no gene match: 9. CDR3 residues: CSAPRAGRYEQFF. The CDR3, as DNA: TGCAGTGCTCCCCGAGCGGGAAGGTATGAGCAGTTCTTC.

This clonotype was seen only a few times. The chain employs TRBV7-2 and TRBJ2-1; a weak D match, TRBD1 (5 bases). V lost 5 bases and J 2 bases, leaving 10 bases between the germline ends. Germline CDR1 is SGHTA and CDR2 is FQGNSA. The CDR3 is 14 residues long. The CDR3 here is CASSPRATYNEQFF. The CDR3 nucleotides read TGTGCCAGCAGCCCCAGGGCCACCTACAATGAGCAGTTCTTC.

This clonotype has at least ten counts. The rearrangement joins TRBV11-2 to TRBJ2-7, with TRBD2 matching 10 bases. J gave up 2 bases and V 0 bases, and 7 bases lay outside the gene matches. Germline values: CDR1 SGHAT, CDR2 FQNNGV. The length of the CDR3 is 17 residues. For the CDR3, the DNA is TGTGCCAGCAGCTTAGATCTTTTAGCGGGAGGCGCCTACGAGCAGTACGTC. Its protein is CASSLDLLAGGAYEQYV.

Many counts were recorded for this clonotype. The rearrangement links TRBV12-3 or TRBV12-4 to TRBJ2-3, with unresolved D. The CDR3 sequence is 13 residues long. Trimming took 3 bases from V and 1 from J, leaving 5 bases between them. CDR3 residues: CASSFLRTDTQYF. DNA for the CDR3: TGTGCCAGCAGTTTCCTTCGCACAGATACGCAGTATTTT.

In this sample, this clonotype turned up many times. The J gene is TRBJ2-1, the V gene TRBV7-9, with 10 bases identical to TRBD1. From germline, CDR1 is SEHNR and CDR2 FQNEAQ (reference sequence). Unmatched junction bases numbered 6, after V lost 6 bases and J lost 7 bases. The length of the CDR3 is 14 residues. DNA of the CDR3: TGTGCCAGCAGAAGAGGGACAGGGGATAATGAGCAGTTCTTC. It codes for CASRRGTGDNEQFF.

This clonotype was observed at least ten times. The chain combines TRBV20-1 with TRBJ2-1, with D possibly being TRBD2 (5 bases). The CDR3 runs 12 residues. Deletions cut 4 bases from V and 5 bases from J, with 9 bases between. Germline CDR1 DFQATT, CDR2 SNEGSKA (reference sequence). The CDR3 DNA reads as TGCAGTGCTAAACGGGAACACAATGAGCAGTTCTTC. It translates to CSAKREHNEQFF.

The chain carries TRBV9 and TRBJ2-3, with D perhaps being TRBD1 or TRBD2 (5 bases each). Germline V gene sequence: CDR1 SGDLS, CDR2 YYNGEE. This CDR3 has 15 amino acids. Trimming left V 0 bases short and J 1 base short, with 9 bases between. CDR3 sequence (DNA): TGTGCCAGCAGCGTAGCAGGGAGAGGCACAGATACGCAGTATTTT. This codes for CASSVAGRGTDTQYF.

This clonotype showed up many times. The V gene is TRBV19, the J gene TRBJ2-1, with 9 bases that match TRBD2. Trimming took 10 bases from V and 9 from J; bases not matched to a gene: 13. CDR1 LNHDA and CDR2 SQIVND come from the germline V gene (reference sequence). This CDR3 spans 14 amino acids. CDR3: CATRGTSFPSEQFF. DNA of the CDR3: TGTGCCACGAGAGGGACTAGCTTCCCCTCTGAGCAGTTCTTC.

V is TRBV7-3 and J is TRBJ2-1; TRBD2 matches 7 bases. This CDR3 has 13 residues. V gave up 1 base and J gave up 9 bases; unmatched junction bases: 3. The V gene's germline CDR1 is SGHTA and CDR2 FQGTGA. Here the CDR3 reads CASSLMGGGEQFF. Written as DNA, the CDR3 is TGTGCCAGCAGCTTAATGGGCGGGGGTGAGCAGTTCTTC.